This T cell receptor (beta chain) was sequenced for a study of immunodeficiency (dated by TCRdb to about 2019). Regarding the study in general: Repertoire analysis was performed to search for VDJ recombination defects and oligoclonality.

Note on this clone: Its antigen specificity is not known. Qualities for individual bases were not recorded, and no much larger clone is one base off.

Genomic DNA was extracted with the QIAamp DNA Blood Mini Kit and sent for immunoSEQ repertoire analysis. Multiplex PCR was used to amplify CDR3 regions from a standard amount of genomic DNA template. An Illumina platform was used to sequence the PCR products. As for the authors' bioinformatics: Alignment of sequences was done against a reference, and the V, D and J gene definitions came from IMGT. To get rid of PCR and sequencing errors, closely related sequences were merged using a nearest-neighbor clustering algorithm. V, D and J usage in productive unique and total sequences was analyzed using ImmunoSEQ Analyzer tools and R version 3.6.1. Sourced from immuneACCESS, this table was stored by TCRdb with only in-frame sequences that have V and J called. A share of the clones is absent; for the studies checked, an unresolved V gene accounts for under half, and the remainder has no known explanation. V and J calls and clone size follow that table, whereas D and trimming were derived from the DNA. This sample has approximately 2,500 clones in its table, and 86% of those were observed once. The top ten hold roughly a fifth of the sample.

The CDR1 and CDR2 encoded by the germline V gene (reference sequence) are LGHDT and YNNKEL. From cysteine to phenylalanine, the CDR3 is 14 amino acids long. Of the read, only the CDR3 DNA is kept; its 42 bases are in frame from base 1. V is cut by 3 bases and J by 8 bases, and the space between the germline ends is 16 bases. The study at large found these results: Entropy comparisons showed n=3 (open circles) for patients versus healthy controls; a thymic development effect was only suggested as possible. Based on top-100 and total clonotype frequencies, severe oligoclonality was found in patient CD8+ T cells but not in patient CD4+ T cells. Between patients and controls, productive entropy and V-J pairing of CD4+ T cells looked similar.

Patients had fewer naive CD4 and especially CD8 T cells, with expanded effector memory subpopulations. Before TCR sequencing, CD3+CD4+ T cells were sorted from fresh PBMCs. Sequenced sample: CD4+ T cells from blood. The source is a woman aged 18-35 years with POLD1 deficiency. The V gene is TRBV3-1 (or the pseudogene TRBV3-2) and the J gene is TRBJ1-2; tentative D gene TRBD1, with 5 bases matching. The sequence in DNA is TGTGCCAGCAGCCACGCTACCCGGGAGGGGGGCTACACCTTC. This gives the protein CASSHATREGGYTF.